This T cell receptor beta chain originates from a study of T-cell reconstitution after alpha-beta-depleted transplantation in children. This sample's TCRbeta library carried unique molecular identifier barcodes. One entry per CDR3 protein results from TCRdb running MiXCR on the PCR reads. The data contain about 1,000,000 distinct CDR3 sequences, roughly 31% of them seen just once; the ten biggest clones take up about 28%. Overall study results and limits: The origin of alpha-beta T cells about two months after transplant was reportedly several hundred expanded graft clones.

This clonotype was seen a few times. Its antigen is unknown. The clonotype originates from a boy under two years old who had a stem cell transplant for SCID, so the T cells may come from the graft donor. Sample: PBMCs, mostly from graft donor cells, taken 360 days after TCRalphabeta/CD19-depleted stem cell transplant.

CDR3 in DNA: TGTGCCAGCACCCAAGTTAGCGGGGGGGCGAGGGAGCAGTACTTC. Translating gives CASTQVSGGAREQYF. The rearrangement links TRBV6-1 to TRBJ2-7; 11 bases align to TRBD2. CDR1 is MNHNS, CDR2 SASEGT, per germline. This CDR3 is 15 amino acids long. V gave up 7 bases and J gave up 7 bases; unmatched junction bases: 12.